These T cell receptor beta chains were read from a single sample in a study of liver allograft versus peripheral blood T cells. TCRdb re-analysed the reads in MiXCR, keeping a single row per CDR3 protein. Among around 11,000 distinct CDR3 sequences listed, about 25% were seen once. These receptors all come from a human patient who had a liver transplant. The graft donor may have contributed some T cells. Each CDR3 is given with its conserved first and last residue. D genes are given only for firm matches. Size tells how often a clone was seen (once, few, many) or the class of an expanded clone, and some rows leave it out.

size	V	J	D	DNA	CDR3
-	TRBV30	TRBJ2-2	TRBD2	TGTGCCTGGAGCGGGACTAGCGGGCCCCCCGGGGAGCTGTTTTTT	CAWSGTSGPPGELFF
few	TRBV13	TRBJ1-3	TRBD1	TGTGCCAGCAGCTTCTACCGGGACAGCTCTGGAAACACCATATATTTT	CASSFYRDSSGNTIYF
few	TRBV7-9	TRBJ1-2	TRBD1	TGTGCCAGCAGCCCCTGGGGGGGGGGACAGAGCTATGGCTACACCTTC	CASSPWGGGQSYGYTF
-	TRBV5-5	TRBJ1-3	-	TGTGCCAGCACCCCGTCGGGGTTCACTGGAAACACCATATATTTT	CASTPSGFTGNTIYF
once	TRBV6-2/TRBV6-3	TRBJ2-3	TRBD2	TGTGCCACCTTCCCCCAGACACTAGCGGGGGCAGGAGATACGCAGTATTTT	CATFPQTLAGAGDTQYF
-	TRBV20-1	TRBJ1-6	TRBD1	TGCAGTGCTAGAGATGCGACAGGGGGGAATTCACCCCTCCACTTT	CSARDATGGNSPLHF
few	TRBV5-4	TRBJ2-7	-	TGTGCCAGCAGCCCCGGGACGGTCAACGAGCAGTACTTC	CASSPGTVNEQYF
-	TRBV28	TRBJ1-1	-	TGTGCCAGCAGTTTCAGGAGGTTGGACACTGAAGCTTTCTTT	CASSFRRLDTEAFF
many	TRBV19	TRBJ1-5	-	TGTGCCAGTAACCGATGGAGCAATCAGCCCCAGCATTTT	CASNRWSNQPQHF
-	TRBV30	TRBJ1-2	-	TGTGCCTGGAGTGTACCCGGGGATGACTATGGCTACACCTTC	CAWSVPGDDYGYTF
few	TRBV7-9	TRBJ1-3	TRBD1	TGTGCCAGCAGCTCACCCGACAGGGGGCCCGACACCATATATTTT	CASSSPDRGPDTIYF
few	TRBV19	TRBJ2-3	TRBD2	TGTGCCAGTAGTCGCCTAGCGGGAGATACGCAGTATTTT	CASSRLAGDTQYF
medium-sized	TRBV6-1	TRBJ1-4	-	TGTGCCAGCGGGACCCGATCCCTTAATGAAAAACTGTTTTTT	CASGTRSLNEKLFF
-	TRBV6-2/TRBV6-3	TRBJ2-7	TRBD1	TGTGCCAGCAGTTCCTTTGACAGGGGATTCACCTACGAGCAGTACTTC	CASSSFDRGFTYEQYF
many	TRBV28	TRBJ1-3	TRBD1	TGTGCCAGCATGGACAGGACTGGAAACACCATATATTTT	CASMDRTGNTIYF
medium-sized	TRBV18	TRBJ2-7	-	TGTGCCAGCTCCCCGGACAGAACCTCCTACGAGCAGTACTTC	CASSPDRTSYEQYF
once	TRBV20-1	TRBJ2-2	-	TGCAGTGCTAGGTACAGGAGGAACACCGGGGAGCTGTTTTTT	CSARYRRNTGELFF
few	TRBV11-2	TRBJ1-5	-	TGTGCCAGCAGCCTTGACGGGGTAGGCAATCAGCCCCAGCATTTT	CASSLDGVGNQPQHF
-	TRBV20-1	TRBJ1-1	-	TGCAGTGCTAGTACCTGGAACACTGAAGCTTTCTTT	CSASTWNTEAFF
-	TRBV6-2/TRBV6-3	TRBJ1-5	-	TGTGCCACTATCGGGGTTTATAGCAATCAGCACCAGCATTTT	CATIGVYSNQHQHF
medium-sized	TRBV19	TRBJ1-5	TRBD1	TGTGCCAGTGGACGAGGGGGCTATCAGCCCCAGCATTTT	CASGRGGYQPQHF
many	TRBV6-6	TRBJ2-7	-	TGTGCCAGCAGTTATTCAAAGACCTACGAGCAGTACTTC	CASSYSKTYEQYF
medium-sized	TRBV18	TRBJ2-4	-	TGTGCCAGCTCACCCCTGGTAGCCAAAAACATTCAGTACTTC	CASSPLVAKNIQYF
medium-sized	TRBV6-1	TRBJ1-4	-	TGTGCCAGCACGTCCCCCTGGATGGACAGAGATTCAACTAATGAAAAACTGTTTTTT	CASTSPWMDRDSTNEKLFF
-	TRBV30	TRBJ1-2	-	TGTGCCTCCGGGCGGACTTATGGCTACACCTTC	CASGRTYGYTF
-	TRBV12-3/TRBV12-4	TRBJ2-1	TRBD2	TGTGCCAGCAGTTTTAGTTCGGGAGGTAGTGAGCAGTTCTTC	CASSFSSGGSEQFF
once	TRBV7-3	TRBJ2-7	TRBD1	TGTGCCAGCAGCCCGACAGGGGTTCTGTACTTC	CASSPTGVLYF
-	TRBV5-6	TRBJ2-2	TRBD2	TGTGCCAGCAGCTTGATGGTTAGCGGGGACACCGGGGAGCTGTTTTTT	CASSLMVSGDTGELFF
-	TRBV12-3/TRBV12-4	TRBJ2-7	TRBD1	TGTGCCAGCAGTTTGAAACAGGGGGCTCTCGAGCAGTACTTC	CASSLKQGALEQYF
few	TRBV6-6	TRBJ1-1	-	TGTGCCAGCAGTTACTTCAACATCGGACAGACTTACACTGAAGCTTTCTTT	CASSYFNIGQTYTEAFF
medium-sized	TRBV27	TRBJ1-6	TRBD1	TGTGCCGGTGGGACAGGAAGGAATTCACCCCTCCACTTT	CAGGTGRNSPLHF
-	TRBV12-3/TRBV12-4	TRBJ1-5	-	TGTGCCAGCAGTTTTGCGGCAGACAATCAGCCCCAGCATTTT	CASSFAADNQPQHF
-	TRBV25-1	TRBJ2-7	TRBD1	TGTGCCAGCAGTGAGCCCCCTCGGACAGGGCGAGGCTACGAGCAGTACTTC	CASSEPPRTGRGYEQYF
many	TRBV6-5	TRBJ2-7	TRBD2	TGTGCCACCGCCCCAGCTAGCGGGCCCTACGAGCAGTACTTC	CATAPASGPYEQYF
-	TRBV15	TRBJ2-7	-	TGTGCCACCAGCAGAGGACGGCCTGCCTACGAGCAGTACTTC	CATSRGRPAYEQYF
medium-sized	TRBV19	TRBJ1-4	-	TGTGCCAGTGAGGCTCCCGGCAATGAAAAACTGTTTTTT	CASEAPGNEKLFF
few	TRBV6-2/TRBV6-3	TRBJ1-2	-	TGTGCCAGCAGTGGCGATTGGGGAGAGGGCTACACCTTC	CASSGDWGEGYTF
few	TRBV6-5	TRBJ1-1	-	TGTGCCAGCAGCCCCGGGAGCATAACGAACACTGAAGCTTTCTTT	CASSPGSITNTEAFF
-	TRBV20-1	TRBJ1-3	-	TGCAGTGCGGGCGGACCGGGAAACACCATATATTTT	CSAGGPGNTIYF
-	TRBV27	TRBJ2-7	-	TGTGCCAGCAGTTCACCAACAACAGGGCGCTACGAGCAGTACTTC	CASSSPTTGRYEQYF
medium-sized	TRBV27	TRBJ1-3	-	TGTGCCAGCAGTTTATCTGGCCCGGGCGCTGGAAACACCATATATTTT	CASSLSGPGAGNTIYF
few	TRBV6-1	TRBJ2-7	-	TGTGCCAGCAGCCGGGCCTATACCTACGAGCAGTACTTC	CASSRAYTYEQYF
-	TRBV24-1	TRBJ1-5	TRBD1	TGTGCCACCAGTGATTCCTCATGGTCGCACAGGGGAAGCAATCAGCCCCAGCATTTT	CATSDSSWSHRGSNQPQHF
-	TRBV7-2	TRBJ2-3	TRBD2	TGTGCCAGCCTCCCAGGCCCCAGCGGGGTGATGGATACGCAGTATTTT	CASLPGPSGVMDTQYF
few	TRBV30	TRBJ2-7	-	TGTGCCGTCCGGGGGTCGGGGCGCACCTTATTGGGCGAGCAGTACTTC	CAVRGSGRTLLGEQYF
medium-sized	TRBV6-5	TRBJ1-3	TRBD1	TGTGCCAGCAGCCTTGACAGGGGAGGACAGAACACCATATATTTT	CASSLDRGGQNTIYF